The 26 T cell receptor beta chains below all came from one sample that was sequenced in a study of T cell changes during pregnancy in multiple sclerosis (dated by TCRdb to about 2019). Library method: the immunoSEQ multiplex PCR assay. In its TCRdb copy, this immuneACCESS table keeps in-frame sequences only and misses some clones. Where compared with another copy, unresolved V genes explain less than half of these, and the others have no known cause. The sample table records roughly 80,000 clones; roughly 90% of these occur just once. Of the sample, less than 2.5% is held by the ten largest clones. The sequencing used peripheral blood, collected before pregnancy. The receptor set was obtained from a female donor with multiple sclerosis, enrolled in a pregnancy study.

J is TRBJ1-3 and V is TRBV9; no firm D call. The CDR3 loop spans 13 amino acids. Trimming removed 3 bases from V and 3 bases from J, with 7 bases in between. Germline CDR1 reads SGDLS; CDR2 reads YYNGEE. The CDR3 region is CASSADIGNTIYF. The DNA for the CDR3 is TGTGCCAGCAGCGCCGACATTGGAAACACCATATATTTT.

The chain recombines TRBV2 with TRBJ2-3; 11 positions agree with TRBD2. CDR1 SNHLY and CDR2 FYNNEI come from the germline V gene. The J segment lost 1 base and the V segment lost 4 bases, leaving 10 bases of the junction unmatched. The CDR3 covers 18 residues. CDR3 nucleotide sequence: TGTGCCAGCAGTGTGACTAGCGGGGAGGACCGTCGCACAGATACGCAGTATTTT. As protein: CASSVTSGEDRRTDTQYF.

The chain carries TRBV9 and TRBJ1-2, with D uncertain. The CDR3 loop spans 15 amino acids. V dropped 4 bases and J dropped 3 bases, with 16 bases sitting between them. From germline, CDR1 is SGDLS and CDR2 YYNGEE. The CDR3 protein is CASSFSGRAHYGYTF. In DNA form, the CDR3 reads TGTGCCAGCAGCTTTTCCGGGAGGGCACACTATGGCTACACCTTC. Together with reference TRBV9 and TRBJ1-2, the CDR3 gives the full variable domain: DSGVTQTPKHLITATGQRVTLRCSPRSGDLSVYWYQQSLDQGLQFLIQYYNGEERAKGNILERFSAQQFPDLHSELNLSSLELGDSALYFCASSFSGRAHYGYTFGSGTRLTVV.

The chain is built from TRBV10-3 and TRBJ1-2; possible D gene TRBD1, 5 bases. V was shortened by 0 bases and J by 7 bases, with 15 bases between the two germline ends. CDR3 length equals 15 residues. Germline V CDR1 and CDR2: ENHRY, SYGVKD. In DNA form, the CDR3 reads TGTGCCATCAGTGAGTCGGTCCAGGGTAAGGGTGGCTACACCTTC. Its protein is CAISESVQGKGGYTF.

This clone was counted a single time. The DNA for the CDR3 is TGTGCCAGCAGCCTGCCCTCTGGACAGGGAGTGGGAACGCAGTATTTT. Protein product: CASSLPSGQGVGTQYF. The chain uses TRBV14 and TRBJ2-3; TRBD1 matches 8 bases. This CDR3 is built from 16 residues. V trimming: 4 bases; J trimming: 9 bases; junction bases outside the gene matches: 15. Germline lookup yields CDR1 SGHDN and CDR2 FVKESK.

In this sample, this clone turned up once. This chain connects TRBV2 to TRBJ1-1; maybe TRBD1 (6 bases). The CDR3 contains 16 residues. Trimming pared 5 bases from V and 0 bases from J, leaving 16 bases between. Per the germline V gene, CDR1 is SNHLY and CDR2 is FYNNEI. CDR3 in amino acids: CASSLPGQGMNTEAFF. Here the CDR3 DNA reads TGTGCCAGCAGTTTGCCGGGACAAGGCATGAACACTGAAGCTTTCTTT.

V gene TRBV29-1 combines with J gene TRBJ2-7; TRBD1 matches 8 bases. V shed 4 bases, J shed 9 bases, and the junction held 14 bases outside the gene matches. The CDR3 spans 14 residues. The germline V gene has CDR1 SQVTM and CDR2 ANQGSEA. The DNA of the CDR3 is TGCAGCGTTGTGGGGACAGGCTTCTCCCTCGGGCAGTACTTC. It specifies CSVVGTGFSLGQYF.

V and J are TRBV4-1 and TRBJ2-5, with 9 bases matching TRBD2. The junction had 6 bases not matched to a gene; V was cut back by 5 bases and J by 5 bases. From germline, CDR1 is MGHRA and CDR2 YSYEKL. The CDR3 runs 14 residues. For the CDR3, the DNA is TGCGCCAGCAGCTCCGGGACTAGCTGGGAGACCCAGTACTTC. The encoded protein is CASSSGTSWETQYF.

This clone was seen once. A junction boundary mismatches the germline segment, possibly from a read error. This rearrangement joins TRBV7-7 to TRBJ2-1, with 7 bases identical to TRBD2. The CDR3 runs 12 residues. Germline-derived CDR1 and CDR2 are SSHAT and FNYEAQ (reference sequence). CDR3 loop: CASSPTGGEQFF. CDR3 nucleotides: TGTGCTAGCAGCCCGACGGGGGGTGAGCAGTTCTTC.

This clone appeared a single time. The rearrangement links TRBV4-3 to TRBJ2-7, with D unclear. Looked up from germline, CDR1 is LGHNA and CDR2 is YSLEER. The germline V and J ends were trimmed by 1 base and 9 bases, with 7 bases remaining between them. This CDR3 comprises 11 residues. CDR3 DNA: TGCGCCAGCAGCCAAGGCGCGCGGCAGTACTTC. This gives the protein CASSQGARQYF.

The CDR3 loop reads CASSLYTDTQYF. The CDR3 region has the DNA TGCGCCAGCAGCCTTTACACAGATACGCAGTATTTT. This chain uses TRBV5-1 with TRBJ2-3; D gene ambiguous. CDR1 and CDR2 (germline): SGHRS, YFSETQ. The germline V and J ends were trimmed by 4 bases and 2 bases, with 5 bases remaining between them. This CDR3 is built from 12 residues.

The chain combines TRBV2 with TRBJ1-1; 10 bases align to TRBD1. Looked up from germline, CDR1 is SNHLY and CDR2 is FYNNEI. This CDR3 has 17 residues. After removal of 4 bases from V and 8 bases from J, the junction contained 16 bases not matched to a gene. CDR3 sequence: CASSGLGTGVEAVEAFF. The DNA for the CDR3 is TGTGCCAGCAGTGGCCTCGGGACAGGGGTCGAAGCAGTGGAAGCTTTCTTT.

This chain joins TRBV28 and TRBJ1-2; tentative D call: TRBD1 (5 bases). The CDR3 totals 13 residues. V was trimmed by 7 bases and J by 3 bases, leaving 12 bases between them. Germline CDR1 reads MDHEN; CDR2 reads SYDVKM. The CDR3 is CASTQGKDYGYTF. CDR3 nucleotides: TGTGCCAGCACCCAGGGAAAAGACTATGGCTACACCTTC.

The V call is TRBV18, the J call TRBJ1-1, with D possibly TRBD1 on 6 matching bases. Germline loops: CDR1 KGHSH, CDR2 LQKENI. V was pared by 4 bases and J by 0 bases, with 12 bases between. The length of the CDR3 is 15 residues. CDR3 bases: TGTGCCAGCTCACTTACAGGGTCAGTGAACACTGAAGCTTTCTTT. It codes for CASSLTGSVNTEAFF.

The chain couples TRBV30 to TRBJ2-7, with 7 bases aligning to TRBD1. The trim removed 3 bases at V and 5 bases at J, leaving 7 bases unmatched. Per germline, CDR1 GTSNPN and CDR2 SVGIG (reference sequence). This CDR3 contains 13 residues. The CDR3 reads CAWSRDSTHEQYF. In DNA, the CDR3 is TGTGCCTGGAGCCGGGACAGTACCCACGAGCAGTACTTC.

V usage is TRBV19 and J usage is TRBJ1-1, with 8 bases that match TRBD1. V lost 6 bases to trimming and J lost 0 bases; unmatched junction nucleotides: 9. This CDR3 has 16 amino acids. Germline values: CDR1 LNHDA, CDR2 SQIVND (reference sequence). This CDR3 reads CASSDRGRGMNTEAFF. CDR3 nucleotides: TGTGCCAGTAGCGACAGGGGTCGGGGCATGAACACTGAAGCTTTCTTT.

The chain carries TRBV29-1 and TRBJ1-1; D may be TRBD1 (6 bases). Between the trimmed V and J ends, which lost 4 bases and 0 bases, there was a span of 21 bases. The CDR3 contains 17 residues. Germline CDR1 SQVTM, CDR2 ANQGSEA. Here the CDR3 reads CSVGAGGGRPLNTEAFF. The CDR3 DNA reads TGCAGCGTTGGGGCTGGGGGGGGCCGACCATTGAACACTGAAGCTTTCTTT.

This rearrangement joins TRBV18 to TRBJ1-1; maybe TRBD1 (5 bases). The CDR3 consists of 15 residues. The V end was cut by 0 bases, the J end by 3 bases, with 11 bases between. Germline-derived CDR1 and CDR2 are KGHSH and LQKENI. CDR3 loop: CASSPPGGGDTEAFF. The CDR3 DNA is TGTGCCAGCTCACCACCAGGAGGAGGGGACACTGAAGCTTTCTTT. Variable domain in full (rest from reference TRBV18 and TRBJ1-1): NAGVMQNPRHLVRRRGQEARLRCSPMKGHSHVYWYRQLPEEGLKFMVYLQKENIIDESGMPKERFSAEFPKEGPSILRIQQVVRGDSAAYFCASSPPGGGDTEAFFGQGTRLTVV.

The chain couples TRBV7-8 to TRBJ2-1; 8 positions match TRBD1. CDR3 length: 14 amino acids. The germline CDR1 and CDR2 sequences are SGHVS and FQNEAQ. The V gene end was trimmed by 3 bases and the J gene end by 9 bases; junction bases not matched to a gene: 7. The CDR3 spells CASSFRDRGGEQFF. The CDR3 DNA follows: TGTGCCAGCAGCTTCCGCGACAGGGGTGGTGAGCAGTTCTTC. The full variable domain, completed using reference TRBV7-8 and TRBJ2-1, is GAGVSQSPRYKVAKRGQDVALRCDPISGHVSLFWYQQALGQGPEFLTYFQNEAQLDKSGLPSDRFFAERPEGSVSTLKIQRTQQEDSAVYLCASSFRDRGGEQFFGPGTRLTVL.

The chain recombines TRBV18 with TRBJ1-1, with 7 bases identical to TRBD1. The CDR3 runs 15 residues. Per the germline V gene, CDR1 is KGHSH and CDR2 is LQKENI. V was clipped by 0 bases and J by 4 bases; unmatched bases: 5. Here the CDR3 DNA reads TGTGCCAGCTCACCACCGTACAGGGGTGGCACTGAAGCTTTCTTT. Its translation is CASSPPYRGGTEAFF.

The rearrangement links TRBV5-1 to TRBJ1-1; no clear D. The V end lost 5 bases, the J end lost 7 bases, and 12 bases lay between the germline ends. This CDR3 comprises 12 residues. CDR1 and CDR2 from the germline V gene are SGHRS and YFSETQ. As DNA, the CDR3 is TGCGCCAGCAGTGGTGCCGCGGGTGAAGCTTTCTTT. Translated, it gives CASSGAAGEAFF. Drawing the rest from reference TRBV5-1 and TRBJ1-1, the complete variable domain is KAGVTQTPRYLIKTRGQQVTLSCSPISGHRSVSWYQQTPGQGLQFLFEYFSETQRNKGNFPGRFSGRQFSNSRSEMNVSTLELGDSALYLCASSGAAGEAFFGQGTRLTVV.

In this sample, this clone turned up a few times. The genes are TRBV19 and TRBJ1-1; D call uncertain. The CDR3 contains 16 residues. Germline V gives CDR1 LNHDA, CDR2 SQIVND (reference sequence). Trimming left V 4 bases short and J 4 bases short, with 19 bases between. The chain's CDR3 is CASSNPRGLKFTEAFF. In DNA, the CDR3 is TGTGCCAGTAGTAACCCTAGAGGACTCAAGTTCACTGAAGCTTTCTTT.

The genes are TRBV28 and TRBJ1-3; D is uncertain. Trimming cost V 6 bases and J 7 bases, with 22 bases left between them. Germline V gives CDR1 MDHEN, CDR2 SYDVKM. The CDR3 runs to 16 residues. CDR3 DNA sequence: TGTGCCAGCAGCCAAGAGGGAACGGTATATGGTAACACCATATATTTT. Its translation: CASSQEGTVYGNTIYF.

The V gene is TRBV19, the J gene TRBJ1-1, with a possible D match to TRBD1 (6 bases). Germline-derived CDR1 and CDR2 are LNHDA and SQIVND (reference sequence). This CDR3 has 14 amino acids. V shed 6 bases and J shed 4 bases, with 15 bases lying between them. Here the CDR3 reads CASRSPQGGTEAFF. CDR3 DNA sequence: TGTGCCAGTAGGAGCCCACAGGGCGGCACTGAAGCTTTCTTT.

The rearrangement uses TRBV12-5 and TRBJ2-2, with 12 bases that match TRBD1. The germline V gene has CDR1 LGHNT and CDR2 FRNRAP. The CDR3 contains 16 residues. The ends lost 6 bases at V and 4 bases at J; junction bases unmatched: 6. The CDR3 bases are TGTGCTAGTGGCCATCCGGGACAGGGGGCCACCGGGGAGCTGTTTTTT. Its translation is CASGHPGQGATGELFF.

The rearrangement uses TRBV7-3 and TRBJ2-3; D may be TRBD1 (5 bases). Germline V gives CDR1 SGHTA, CDR2 FQGTGA. V lost 4 bases and J lost 2, with 7 bases in between. The CDR3 has 13 amino acids. This CDR3 reads CASSSRATDTQYF. The CDR3 region has the DNA TGTGCCAGCAGCTCCAGGGCCACAGATACGCAGTATTTT. Supplemented by reference TRBV7-3 and TRBJ2-3, the full variable domain reads GAGVSQTPSNKVTEKGKYVELRCDPISGHTALYWYRQSLGQGPEFLIYFQGTGAADDSGLPNDRFFAVRPEGSVSTLKIQRTERGDSAVYLCASSSRATDTQYFGPGTRLTVL.